The source of this TCR beta chain is a study of human T cells and chemical hapten exposure. At the level of the study: On about 2 cm by about 2 cm of upper inner arm skin, sensitization was performed with 2% DPC. Mainly, slight library volume differences in the pool made TCR yields vary.

Regarding time point: patch test 2, 6 weeks after DPC sensitization. Treatment specified: therapeutic diphenylcyclopropenone sensitization with weekly scalp DPC. In the case of this clonotype: Compared with germline, one end of the junction differs, possibly owing to a read error.

Per germline, CDR1 SGHTA and CDR2 FQGNSA. This CDR3 is built from 14 residues. Each cDNA molecule in the library carried unique molecular identifiers. Authors' processing steps: Per-sample TCR counts ranged from about 23,224 to 750,000, median 95,638. Using its own MiXCR run on the RACE reads, TCRdb lists one record per CDR3 protein. Here the V and J calls rest on TCRdb's processing, not on the authors' analysis. The sample contains tens of thousands of distinct CDR3 sequences, about 3% of which appear only once. The rearrangement uses TRBV7-2 and TRBJ2-3; TRBD1 aligns across 7 bases. The source of this sequence is a middle-aged man with alopecia areata. Some clones in this sample may be carry-over from other donors' samples. The sequenced sample was whole blood, obtained in connection with sensitization to the hapten diphenylcyclopropenone (DPC). The CDR3 nucleotides read TGTTCCAGCAGCCGAGACAGGGGCACAGATACGCAGTATTTT. Translating gives CSSSRDRGTDTQYF.